The sequence of this T cell receptor beta chain was determined in a study of blood T cell repertoires in COVID-19 (dated by TCRdb to the early 2020s). Describing the broader study: Collaborator samples came from the United States, Italy and Spain and covered acute and convalescent phases of COVID-19. The prospective study material was composed of cDNA or gDNA derived from T cells, B-cell-depleted T cells, or PBMCs. Subjects who had been exposed to COVID-19, were actively infected with it, or had recovered from it provided the deeply sampled blood TCRbeta repertoires that made up the dataset. The repertoires were released in a freely available public database meant as a resource for research on the immune response to SARS-CoV-2. The samples were drawn from two sources: the first 160 participants of the ongoing ImmuneRACE study, and 950 to 1,500 subjects contributed by 6 global collaborators. The sample metadata nearly always contained a de-identified subject ID, COVID-19 status, age in years and sex. HLA class I and class II types, where available, came from metadata supplied by the sample provider rather than from assay-based typing. What the research found in general, with its limitations: Clinical and demographic metadata were provided uncurated, with the amount varying by source and participant.

Reading the germline V gene gives CDR1 SGHRS and CDR2 YFSETQ. Including the terminal cysteine and phenylalanine, the CDR3 comprises 18 residues. Only CDR3 DNA is held: 54 bases, read in frame from base 1. V trim: 0 bases; J trim: 2 bases; unmatched bases: 7. Comments on this clone: Its cognate antigen has yet to be identified. Base qualities are not recorded, but no much larger clone differs from it by a single base.

One collaborating source in Seattle enrolled patients while the patients were actively infected and followed the patients over time throughout the course of disease. Whole blood was collected in K2EDTA tubes by collaborating institutions according to the institutions' own protocols. For TCRbeta analysis, collaborator samples were shipped as frozen whole blood, as isolated PBMCs, or as DNA extracted from either sample type. The immunoSEQ Assay, a bias-controlled multiplex PCR, was used to amplify TCRbeta CDR3 regions from genomic DNA. As for how the authors treated the data: The number of nucleated cells in each sample was estimated from the amplification of reference gene primers within the assay. To quantify the absolute abundance of each unique TCRbeta CDR3 rearrangement, sequence reads were collapsed and filtered. Productive Simpson clonality was computed per sample as the square root of Simpson's diversity index over productive rearrangements. This immuneACCESS table, as held by TCRdb, lists in-frame sequences with V and J called but not all clones. Of the missing ones, under half trace to an unresolved V gene in checked studies; the others have no known cause. V, J and clone size were drawn from that table, and D and trimming were deduced from the DNA. The sample table contains tens of thousands of clones; only one count was recorded for around 90% of them. The ten largest account for under 25% of the sample.

The V and J genes are TRBV5-1 and TRBJ2-6, with 8 central nucleotides matching TRBD2. Sequences were obtained from peripheral blood. The TCR was taken from a woman aged 80 or older with COVID-19, enrolled during active disease. The CDR3 region: CASSLALAGIPGANVLTF. The DNA sequence is as follows: TGCGCCAGCAGCTTGGCCTTAGCGGGAATCCCTGGGGCCAACGTCCTGACTTTC.